The T cell receptor (beta chain) described here comes from a study of Ad26.COV2.S vaccination and SARS-CoV-2 variants. Using immunoSEQ multiplex PCR, the repertoire was profiled, and TCRdb retains in-frame clones only, with some absent. The table shows roughly 350,000 clones, with around 89% occurring only once. The treatment was: 15 to 20 received Ad26.COV2.S at low or high dose, single or two shots; 5 received placebo; per-sample allocation not given. Sample collection was performed on day 63 after the first vaccine or placebo injection. Germline trimming cut 3 bases from V and 0 bases from J; bases unmatched to any gene: 9. The V gene's germline CDR1 is SGHVS and CDR2 FQNEAQ. The CDR3 spans 18 residues.

The chain carries TRBV7-8 and TRBJ1-5, with 9 nucleotides matching TRBD1. Sequencing was performed on peripheral blood, taken in a trial of Ad26.COV2.S vaccine versus placebo. This clonotype was sampled from a person aged 18-60 years who received the Ad26.COV2.S COVID-19 vaccine or a placebo. The CDR3 is CASSLRDRETLSNQPQHF. The CDR3 DNA sequence: TGTGCCAGCAGCTTGAGGGACAGGGAAACTCTTAGCAATCAGCCCCAGCATTTT.